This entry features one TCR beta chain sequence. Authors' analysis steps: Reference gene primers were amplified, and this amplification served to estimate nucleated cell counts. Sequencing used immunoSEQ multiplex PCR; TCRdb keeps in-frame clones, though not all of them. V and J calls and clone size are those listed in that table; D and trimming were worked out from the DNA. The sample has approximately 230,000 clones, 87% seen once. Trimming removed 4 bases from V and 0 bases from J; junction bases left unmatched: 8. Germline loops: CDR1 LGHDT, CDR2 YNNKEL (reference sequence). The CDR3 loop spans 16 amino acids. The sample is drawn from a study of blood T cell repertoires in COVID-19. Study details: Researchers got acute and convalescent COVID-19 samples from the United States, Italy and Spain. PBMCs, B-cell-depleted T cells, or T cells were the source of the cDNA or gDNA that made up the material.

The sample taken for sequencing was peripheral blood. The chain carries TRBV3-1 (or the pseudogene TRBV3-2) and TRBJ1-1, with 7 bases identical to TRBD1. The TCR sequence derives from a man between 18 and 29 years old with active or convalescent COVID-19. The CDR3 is CASSRDRARMNTEAFF. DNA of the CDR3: TGTGCCAGCAGCCGAGACAGGGCCAGGATGAACACTGAAGCTTTCTTT.